This is a list of T cell receptor beta chains from one sample in a study of T-cell reconstitution after alpha-beta-depleted transplantation in children. Via MiXCR, TCRdb re-called the PCR reads, giving one row per CDR3 protein. The table includes about 300,000 distinct CDR3 sequences, about 9.5% detected once. This specimen was PBMCs, taken before TCRalphabeta/CD19-depleted stem cell transplant. Every receptor here comes from a boy younger than two with acute myeloid leukemia, due to receive a stem cell transplant. The CDR3 runs from the conserved cysteine through the conserved F or W. A D gene is named only where the DNA matches it firmly. Rows may omit the clone size; those that give it use once, few, many or a size class.

D gene: -
J gene: TRBJ2-5
V gene: TRBV29-1
clone size: many
CDR3 protein: CSVVLTGVETQYF
CDR3 DNA: TGCAGCGTTGTCCTCACGGGTGTAGAGACCCAGTACTTC

D gene: -
J gene: TRBJ1-5
V gene: TRBV9
clone size: many
CDR3 protein: CASSRGGFGQPQHF
CDR3 DNA: TGTGCCAGCAGCCGAGGGGGATTTGGGCAGCCCCAGCATTTT

D gene: -
J gene: TRBJ2-7
V gene: TRBV7-2
clone size: -
CDR3 protein: CASSLGTATPYEQYF
CDR3 DNA: TGTGCCAGCAGCTTAGGGACAGCTACCCCCTACGAGCAGTACTTC

D gene: -
J gene: TRBJ2-2
V gene: TRBV7-3
clone size: many
CDR3 protein: CASSLTRETGELFF
CDR3 DNA: TGTGCCAGCAGCTTAACACGGGAAACCGGGGAGCTGTTTTTT

D gene: -
J gene: TRBJ1-1
V gene: TRBV7-2
clone size: few
CDR3 protein: CASSYRDREAFF
CDR3 DNA: TGTGCCAGCAGCTATAGGGATAGGGAAGCTTTCTTT

D gene: -
J gene: TRBJ2-7
V gene: TRBV28
clone size: many
CDR3 protein: CASPLYEQYF
CDR3 DNA: TGTGCCAGCCCCCTGTACGAGCAGTACTTC

D gene: TRBD1
J gene: TRBJ1-4
V gene: TRBV7-3
clone size: many
CDR3 protein: CASSLIPVSQGFDEKLFF
CDR3 DNA: TGTGCCAGCAGCTTGATTCCCGTATCACAGGGGTTCGATGAAAAACTGTTTTTT

D gene: -
J gene: TRBJ2-6
V gene: TRBV29-1
clone size: many
CDR3 protein: CSVVLLSGANVLTF
CDR3 DNA: TGCAGCGTTGTTTTGCTCTCTGGGGCCAACGTCCTGACTTTC

D gene: TRBD1
J gene: TRBJ2-7
V gene: TRBV28
clone size: many
CDR3 protein: CASPWGQGSYEQYF
CDR3 DNA: TGTGCCAGCCCTTGGGGACAGGGGTCCTACGAGCAGTACTTC

D gene: -
J gene: TRBJ1-6
V gene: TRBV27
clone size: many
CDR3 protein: CASSLAGDGSPLHF
CDR3 DNA: TGTGCCAGCAGTTTAGCGGGGGATGGTTCACCCCTCCACTTT

D gene: -
J gene: TRBJ1-4
V gene: TRBV28
clone size: -
CDR3 protein: CASSLSWGDKGNEKLFF
CDR3 DNA: TGTGCCAGCAGTTTATCTTGGGGGGACAAAGGAAATGAAAAACTGTTTTTT

D gene: -
J gene: TRBJ1-1
V gene: TRBV12-3/TRBV12-4
clone size: -
CDR3 protein: CASSAINRILNTEAFF
CDR3 DNA: TGTGCCAGCAGTGCCATTAACAGGATTTTGAACACTGAAGCTTTCTTT

D gene: TRBD1
J gene: TRBJ2-3
V gene: TRBV12-3/TRBV12-4
clone size: many
CDR3 protein: CASSLLGTAPLTDTQYF
CDR3 DNA: TGTGCCAGCAGTTTGCTCGGGACAGCTCCCCTCACAGATACGCAGTATTTT

D gene: TRBD1
J gene: TRBJ2-7
V gene: TRBV5-1
clone size: few
CDR3 protein: CASSLDSGTGMEQYF
CDR3 DNA: TGCGCCAGCAGCTTGGATTCCGGGACAGGGATGGAGCAGTACTTC

D gene: -
J gene: TRBJ2-7
V gene: TRBV6-6
clone size: many
CDR3 protein: CASSHARYEQYF
CDR3 DNA: TGTGCCAGCAGCCACGCCCGCTACGAGCAGTACTTC

D gene: -
J gene: TRBJ2-7
V gene: TRBV20-1
clone size: many
CDR3 protein: CSARPLAEPSYEQYF
CDR3 DNA: TGCAGTGCTAGACCCCTGGCGGAGCCCTCCTACGAGCAGTACTTC

D gene: TRBD1
J gene: TRBJ2-5
V gene: TRBV5-1
clone size: many
CDR3 protein: CASHRDREGTQYF
CDR3 DNA: TGCGCCAGCCACCGGGACAGGGAGGGGACCCAGTACTTC